This T cell receptor (beta chain) was observed in a study of technical replicates of blood from a handful of donors. V dropped 3 bases and J dropped 2; count of bases not matched to a gene: 6. There are 16 residues in the CDR3. The germline V gene has CDR1 SGHRS and CDR2 YFSETQ. Sequenced by immunoSEQ multiplex PCR; TCRdb stores in-frame clones only, minus some. This sample has approximately 76,000 clones, with around 97% found just once. The source is a human donor in good health. This rearrangement joins TRBV5-1 to TRBJ1-2, with 11 bases identical to TRBD1. The sample consisted of T cells isolated from PBMCs. The DNA for the CDR3 is TGCGCCAGCAGCTCTTTCCGGGACAGGGGGAACTATGGCTACACCTTC. Its protein is CASSSFRDRGNYGYTF. The entire variable domain, with the rest obtained from reference TRBV5-1 and TRBJ1-2, is as follows: KAGVTQTPRYLIKTRGQQVTLSCSPISGHRSVSWYQQTPGQGLQFLFEYFSETQRNKGNFPGRFSGRQFSNSRSEMNVSTLELGDSALYLCASSSFRDRGNYGYTFGSGTRLTVV.